The 29 T cell receptor beta chains below were found in one sample sequenced in a study of cytomegalovirus exposure and HLA in healthy donors. The PCR used 60 Vbeta and 13 Jbeta primers. TCRdb keeps only in-frame clones here, not all; method: immunoSEQ multiplex PCR. This table holds 150,000 to 250,000 clones, 82% found once. Material for sequencing was PBMCs. These receptors all come from a woman in her forties or fifties in good health and CMV-seropositive.

Concerning this clone itself: Other DNA sequences in the same sample also yield this CDR3. The chain carries TRBV2 and TRBJ2-3, with D possibly TRBD1 on 6 matching bases. This CDR3 has 14 residues. Germline CDR1 reads SNHLY; CDR2 reads FYNNEI. Deletions cut 9 bases from V and 0 bases from J, with 13 bases between. CDR3 DNA sequence: TGTGCCAGTATCCGACAGGAAAGCACAGATACGCAGTATTTT. It yields the protein CASIRQESTDTQYF.

This clone was recorded a few times. The CDR3 spells CATRRREGNTIYF. DNA for the CDR3: TGTGCCACCAGACGCAGGGAAGGAAACACCATATATTTT. V and J are TRBV15 and TRBJ1-3, with D possibly matching TRBD1 (5 bases). Germline loops: CDR1 LNHNV, CDR2 YYDKDF (reference sequence). The CDR3 spans 13 residues. V was trimmed by 6 bases and J by 4 bases, leaving 10 bases between them. The full variable domain, in which reference TRBV15 and TRBJ1-3 provide the parts outside the CDR3, is DAMVIQNPRYQVTQFGKPVTLSCSQTLNHNVMYWYQQKSSQAPKLLFHYYDKDFNNEADTPDNFQSRRPNTSFCFLDIRSPGLGDTAMYLCATRRREGNTIYFGEGSWLTVV.

The chain is built from TRBV7-9 and TRBJ2-5; D possibly corresponds to TRBD1 (5 bases). The V and J ends lost 1 base and 3 bases respectively, with 15 bases between them. Germline CDR1 SEHNR, CDR2 FQNEAQ (reference sequence). This CDR3 has 16 amino acids. CDR3 coding DNA: TGTGCCAGCAGCTTAGGTCCAGGGCCAGGAGAAGAGACCCAGTACTTC. Translation gives CASSLGPGPGEETQYF.

In the case of this clone: A far more abundant clone sits one base away, making this likely a read error. Other DNA sequences in the same sample also yield this CDR3. The chain couples TRBV6-5 to TRBJ2-1; D not resolved. Trimming left V 6 bases short and J 7 bases short, with 13 bases between. CDR3 size: 13 residues. Germline assignment: CDR1 MNHEY and CDR2 SVGAGI. The chain's CDR3 is CASSLVVGNEQFF. The CDR3 DNA is TGTGCCAGCAGCCTGGTAGTTGGTAATGAGCAGTTCTTC.

This chain links TRBV19 with TRBJ1-5; 8 nucleotides line up with TRBD1. The CDR3 has 16 residues. V gave up 5 bases and J gave up 6 bases; unmatched junction bases: 12. The germline gives CDR1 LNHDA, CDR2 SQIVND (reference sequence). CDR3 amino acids: CASSPIRTGSSQPQHF. Here the CDR3 DNA reads TGTGCCAGTAGTCCGATCCGGACAGGGTCATCTCAGCCCCAGCATTTT.

The V and J genes are TRBV7-9 and TRBJ2-1, with D possibly being TRBD1 (6 bases). The germline gives CDR1 SEHNR, CDR2 FQNEAQ (reference sequence). The CDR3 covers 16 residues. The ends were cut back, 1 base at V and 0 bases at J, with 10 bases in the middle. The CDR3 is CASSLVTGVSYNEQFF. DNA for the CDR3: TGTGCCAGCAGCTTAGTGACAGGTGTCTCCTACAATGAGCAGTTCTTC.

The chain uses TRBV5-1 and TRBJ2-1; D is undetermined. Per the germline V gene, CDR1 is SGHRS and CDR2 is YFSETQ. V was clipped by 0 bases and J by 6 bases, with 4 bases between them. This CDR3 spans 12 amino acids. CDR3 region: CASSLDGNEQFF. The CDR3 nucleotides are TGCGCCAGCAGCTTGGACGGCAATGAGCAGTTCTTC.

This chain joins TRBV27 and TRBJ2-5; 7 nucleotides align to TRBD1. Germline V CDR1 and CDR2: MNHEY, SMNVEV (reference sequence). This CDR3 comprises 14 residues. The junction had 2 bases not matched to a gene; V was cut back by 2 bases and J by 2 bases. The CDR3 region is CASSLTGQQETQYF. The DNA for the CDR3 is TGTGCCAGCAGTTTAACGGGACAGCAAGAGACCCAGTACTTC.

The rearrangement joins TRBV5-1 to TRBJ2-1; a possible D gene is TRBD1 (6 bases). CDR3 length: 12 residues. Germline V gene lookup returns CDR1 SGHRS and CDR2 YFSETQ. Trimming removed 4 bases from V and 9 bases from J, with 11 bases in between. For the CDR3, the DNA is TGCGCCAGCAGCCGACAGGATGCTGAGCAGTTCTTC. This translates into CASSRQDAEQFF. Complete variable domain (other parts from reference TRBV5-1 and TRBJ2-1): KAGVTQTPRYLIKTRGQQVTLSCSPISGHRSVSWYQQTPGQGLQFLFEYFSETQRNKGNFPGRFSGRQFSNSRSEMNVSTLELGDSALYLCASSRQDAEQFFGPGTRLTVL.

The J gene is TRBJ1-1, the V gene TRBV19, with 7 positions matching TRBD1. J gave up 1 base and V 6 bases, and 5 bases lay outside the gene matches. The CDR3 contains 14 residues. CDR1 LNHDA and CDR2 SQIVND come from the germline V gene (reference sequence). The CDR3, as DNA: TGTGCCAGTAGAATCGGGACAGAGAACACTGAAGCTTTCTTT. This translates into CASRIGTENTEAFF.

The genes are TRBV11-2 and TRBJ2-7; 7 bases align to TRBD2. This CDR3 comprises 15 residues. Trimming took 1 base from V and 4 from J; bases not matched to a gene: 7. In germline, CDR1 is SGHAT, CDR2 FQNNGV. This chain's CDR3 is CASSLGSAGLYEQYF. The CDR3 region has the DNA TGTGCCAGCAGCTTAGGATCCGCGGGACTATACGAGCAGTACTTC.

The chain carries TRBV18 and TRBJ2-1; 15 nucleotides line up with TRBD2. Germline CDR1 is KGHSH and CDR2 is LQKENI. This CDR3 has 16 residues. J lost 7 bases, V lost 5 bases, and 6 bases had no gene match. In DNA form, the CDR3 reads TGTGCCAGCTCATTCCGGACTAGCGGGGGGGGAAATGAGCAGTTCTTC. Protein sequence: CASSFRTSGGGNEQFF.

In DNA, the CDR3 is TGTGCCAGCAGTCTCGGGGACTATGGCTACACCTTC. Encoded protein: CASSLGDYGYTF. V gene TRBV6-5 combines with J gene TRBJ1-2; D is unresolved. Germline CDR1 and CDR2: MNHEY and SVGAGI. CDR3 length equals 12 residues. The ends were cut back, 5 bases at V and 3 bases at J, with 7 bases in the middle.

The rearrangement links TRBV5-1 to TRBJ2-1; possible D gene TRBD1, 5 bases. The CDR3 covers 14 residues. Germline values: CDR1 SGHRS, CDR2 YFSETQ. V dropped 3 bases and J dropped 4 bases, with 11 bases sitting between them. The CDR3 protein is CASSSAQGYNEQFF. DNA for the CDR3: TGCGCCAGCAGCTCCGCCCAGGGATACAATGAGCAGTTCTTC.

The genes are TRBV5-1 and TRBJ2-2; D might be TRBD1 (6 bases). The CDR3 has 18 amino acids. Germline V CDR1 and CDR2: SGHRS, YFSETQ. V lost 1 base and J lost 0, with 16 bases in between. CDR3 in amino acids: CASSLTPEDSANTGELFF. DNA of the CDR3: TGCGCCAGCAGCTTGACCCCGGAGGACAGCGCGAACACCGGGGAGCTGTTTTTT.

The V and J genes are TRBV7-2 and TRBJ2-3; D gene uncertain. V shed 3 bases and J shed 6 bases, with 13 bases lying between them. The germline gives CDR1 SGHTA, CDR2 FQGNSA. The CDR3 loop spans 14 amino acids. The CDR3 reads CASSFWLWSDTQYF. The CDR3 DNA follows: TGTGCCAGCAGCTTCTGGCTTTGGTCGGATACGCAGTATTTT. The variable domain in full, with the rest retrieved from reference TRBV7-2 and TRBJ2-3, is GAGVSQSPSNKVTEKGKDVELRCDPISGHTALYWYRQSLGQGLEFLIYFQGNSAPDKSGLPSDRFSAERTGGSVSTLTIQRTQQEDSAVYLCASSFWLWSDTQYFGPGTRLTVL.

In this sample, this clone turned up a few times. Other DNA sequences of this sample code for an identical CDR3. The chain uses TRBV7-8 and TRBJ1-4, with 12 bases fitting TRBD1. This CDR3 contains 16 residues. With V trimmed by 5 bases and J by 2 bases, 3 bases remained unmatched. Per the germline V gene, CDR1 is SGHVS and CDR2 is FQNEAQ. The CDR3 here is CASSTGTGGTNEKLFF. As DNA, the CDR3 is TGTGCCAGCAGCACCGGGACAGGGGGCACTAATGAAAAACTGTTTTTT. Variable domain in full (rest from reference TRBV7-8 and TRBJ1-4): GAGVSQSPRYKVAKRGQDVALRCDPISGHVSLFWYQQALGQGPEFLTYFQNEAQLDKSGLPSDRFFAERPEGSVSTLKIQRTQQEDSAVYLCASSTGTGGTNEKLFFGSGTQLSVL.

The genes are TRBV5-8 and TRBJ1-2, with a possible D match to TRBD1 (5 bases). The CDR3 runs 13 residues. Germline-derived CDR1 and CDR2 are SGHTS and YDEGEE. The V end lost 1 base, the J end lost 8 bases, and 12 bases lay between the germline ends. The CDR3 loop reads CASSLFQGWGYTF. The DNA for the CDR3 is TGTGCCAGCAGCTTGTTTCAGGGTTGGGGCTACACCTTC.

This chain joins TRBV5-1 and TRBJ1-1; D is perhaps TRBD1 (6 bases). V was pared by 7 bases and J by 5 bases, with 18 bases between. The CDR3 extends over 14 amino acids. Germline CDR1 and CDR2: SGHRS and YFSETQ. CDR3 DNA sequence: TGCGCCAGCCGCTCCTTGGGAGGGACAACTGAAGCTTTCTTT. This encodes CASRSLGGTTEAFF.

This chain joins TRBV5-5 and TRBJ2-2, with a tentative D call TRBD1 (7 bases). This CDR3 is 17 amino acids long. V lost 6 bases to trimming and J lost 0 bases, with 18 bases between them. From germline, CDR1 is SGHKS and CDR2 YYEKEE (reference sequence). CDR3 protein: CASTRWGDRANTGELFF. The CDR3, as DNA: TGTGCCAGCACCCGGTGGGGGGACAGAGCGAACACCGGGGAGCTGTTTTTT.

The genes are TRBV4-2 and TRBJ2-7; 7 bases fit TRBD2. The CDR3 is made up of 16 amino acids. V was pared by 5 bases and J by 3 bases, with 13 bases of the junction left unmatched. Germline V gene sequence: CDR1 LGHNA, CDR2 YNFKEQ. Here the CDR3 reads CASSGPSGRLLYEQYF. The DNA of the CDR3 is TGTGCCAGCAGCGGCCCTAGCGGCAGGCTTCTCTACGAGCAGTACTTC.

V gene TRBV4-1 combines with J gene TRBJ1-4; D gene uncertain. The germline gives CDR1 MGHRA, CDR2 YSYEKL. Trimming removed 0 bases from V and 6 bases from J, with 5 bases in between. This CDR3 region has 13 residues. In DNA form, the CDR3 reads TGCGCCAGCAGCCAAGATCATGATGAAAAACTGTTTTTT. This sequence encodes CASSQDHDEKLFF.

V is TRBV28 and J is TRBJ1-4; weak D call: TRBD1 (5 bases). Between the trimmed V and J ends, which lost 6 bases and 2 bases, there was a span of 13 bases. This CDR3 contains 15 residues. Germline V lookup: CDR1 MDHEN, CDR2 SYDVKM. For the CDR3, the DNA is TGTGCCAGCAGCCCCCGGGGGTTGACTAATGAAAAACTGTTTTTT. Protein product: CASSPRGLTNEKLFF.

The gene calls are TRBV5-1 and TRBJ2-1, with 7 nucleotides matching TRBD1. J lost 1 base, V lost 3 bases, and 1 base had no gene match. The CDR3 runs 14 residues. Germline V gene data show CDR1 as SGHRS and CDR2 as YFSETQ. Written as DNA, the CDR3 is TGCGCCAGCAGCTGGGGACAGTCCTACAATGAGCAGTTCTTC. Protein sequence: CASSWGQSYNEQFF.

The genes are TRBV11-3 and TRBJ2-3; a possible D gene is TRBD1 (5 bases). Germline V gene sequence: CDR1 SGHNT, CDR2 YENEEA. The CDR3 spans 15 residues. V lost 2 bases and J lost 4, with 13 bases in between. The CDR3 spells CASSLTAGWPDTQYF. DNA of the CDR3: TGTGCCAGCAGCTTAACGGCAGGGTGGCCAGATACGCAGTATTTT.

This chain uses TRBV6-5 with TRBJ2-7, with D possibly matching TRBD1 (5 bases). V was cut by 2 bases and J by 5 bases, with 13 bases left in between. This CDR3 region has 14 residues. In germline, CDR1 is MNHEY, CDR2 SVGAGI. The CDR3 DNA sequence: TGTGCCAGCAGTTACGGGCAGGGAAGAAACGAGCAGTACTTC. Translating gives CASSYGQGRNEQYF.

This sequence joins TRBV5-1 and TRBJ2-7; the match to TRBD2 covers 7 bases. The CDR3 loop spans 15 amino acids. Germline V gene lookup returns CDR1 SGHRS and CDR2 YFSETQ. After removal of 4 bases from V and 0 bases from J, the junction contained 7 bases not matched to a gene. CDR3 region: CASSKLGGSSYEQYF. DNA of the CDR3: TGCGCCAGCAGCAAACTCGGGGGGAGCTCCTACGAGCAGTACTTC. Combining the CDR3 with reference TRBV5-1 and TRBJ2-7 gives the whole variable domain KAGVTQTPRYLIKTRGQQVTLSCSPISGHRSVSWYQQTPGQGLQFLFEYFSETQRNKGNFPGRFSGRQFSNSRSEMNVSTLELGDSALYLCASSKLGGSSYEQYFGPGTRLTVT.

This clone was seen a handful of times. The chain employs TRBV28 and TRBJ2-3; 8 bases are shared with TRBD1. Germline V gene lookup returns CDR1 MDHEN and CDR2 SYDVKM. Losses at the gene ends were 3 bases for V and 0 bases for J; bases not matched to a gene: 2. The CDR3 totals 15 residues. The CDR3 region is CASSLGQASTDTQYF. DNA for the CDR3: TGTGCCAGCAGTTTGGGACAGGCTAGCACAGATACGCAGTATTTT. Filled out from reference TRBV28 and TRBJ2-3, the complete variable domain reads DVKVTQSSRYLVKRTGEKVFLECVQDMDHENMFWYRQDPGLGLRLIYFSYDVKMKEKGDIPEGYSVSREKKERFSLILESASTNQTSMYLCASSLGQASTDTQYFGPGTRLTVL.

The chain has TRBV11-3 and TRBJ2-2; the match to TRBD2 covers 14 bases. Looked up from germline, CDR1 is SGHNT and CDR2 is YENEEA. The CDR3 spans 14 residues. Trimming took 8 bases from V and 5 from J; bases not matched to a gene: 1. This chain's CDR3 is CASGTSGSTGELFF. CDR3 DNA: TGTGCCAGCGGGACTAGCGGGAGTACCGGGGAGCTGTTTTTT.